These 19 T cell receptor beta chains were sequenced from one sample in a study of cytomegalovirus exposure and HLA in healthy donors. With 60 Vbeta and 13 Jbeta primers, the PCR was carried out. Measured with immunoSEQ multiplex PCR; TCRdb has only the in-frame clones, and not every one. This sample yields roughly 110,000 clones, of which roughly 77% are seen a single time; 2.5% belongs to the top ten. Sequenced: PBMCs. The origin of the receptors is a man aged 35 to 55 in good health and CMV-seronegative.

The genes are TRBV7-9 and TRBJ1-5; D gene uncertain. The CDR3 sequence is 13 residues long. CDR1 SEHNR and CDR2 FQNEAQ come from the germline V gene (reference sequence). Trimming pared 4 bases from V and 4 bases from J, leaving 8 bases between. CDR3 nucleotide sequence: TGTGCCAGCAGCTCTACGGGTAATCAGCCCCAGCATTTT. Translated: CASSSTGNQPQHF.

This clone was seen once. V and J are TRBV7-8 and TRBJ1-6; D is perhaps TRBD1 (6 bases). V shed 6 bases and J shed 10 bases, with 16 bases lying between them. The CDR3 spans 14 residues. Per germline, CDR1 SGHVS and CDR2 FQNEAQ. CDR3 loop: CASSEMGAYSPLHF. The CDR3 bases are TGTGCCAGCAGTGAAATGGGGGCGTACTCACCCCTCCACTTT.

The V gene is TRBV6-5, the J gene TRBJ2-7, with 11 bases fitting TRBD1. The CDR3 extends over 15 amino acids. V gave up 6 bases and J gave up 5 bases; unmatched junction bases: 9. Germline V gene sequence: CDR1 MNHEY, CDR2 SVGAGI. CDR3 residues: CASSFSGTGGNEQYF. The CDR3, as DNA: TGTGCCAGCAGCTTTTCCGGGACAGGGGGAAACGAGCAGTACTTC.

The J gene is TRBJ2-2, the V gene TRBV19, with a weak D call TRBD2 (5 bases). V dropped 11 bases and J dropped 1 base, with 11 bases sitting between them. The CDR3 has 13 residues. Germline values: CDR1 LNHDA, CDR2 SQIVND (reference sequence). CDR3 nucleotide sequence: TGTGCCCTGGGTGAGGGGAACACCGGGGAGCTGTTTTTT. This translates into CALGEGNTGELFF.

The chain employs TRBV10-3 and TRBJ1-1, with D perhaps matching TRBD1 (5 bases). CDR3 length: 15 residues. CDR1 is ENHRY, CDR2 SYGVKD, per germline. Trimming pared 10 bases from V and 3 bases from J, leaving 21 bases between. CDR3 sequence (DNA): TGTGCCACCGCCGAGCGGGGGAATTCTTACACTGAAGCTTTCTTT. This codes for CATAERGNSYTEAFF.

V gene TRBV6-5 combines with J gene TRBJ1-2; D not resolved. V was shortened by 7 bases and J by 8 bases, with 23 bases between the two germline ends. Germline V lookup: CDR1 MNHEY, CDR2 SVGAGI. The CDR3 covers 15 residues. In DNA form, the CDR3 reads TGTGCCAGCATTTCCGGCCCACACCTCCCGGGGGGCTACACCTTC. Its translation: CASISGPHLPGGYTF.

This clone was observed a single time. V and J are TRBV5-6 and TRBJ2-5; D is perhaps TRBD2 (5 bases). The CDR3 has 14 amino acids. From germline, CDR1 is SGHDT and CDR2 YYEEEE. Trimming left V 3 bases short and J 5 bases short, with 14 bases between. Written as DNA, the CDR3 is TGTGCCAGCAGCTCCCTCGGGATGTGGGAGACCCAGTACTTC. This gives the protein CASSSLGMWETQYF.

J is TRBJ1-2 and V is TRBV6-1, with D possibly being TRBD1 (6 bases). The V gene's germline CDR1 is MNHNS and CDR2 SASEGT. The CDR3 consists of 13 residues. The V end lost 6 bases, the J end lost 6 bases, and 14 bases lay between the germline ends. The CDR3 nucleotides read TGTGCCAGCAGGAAGGGGGTTTTGGATGGCTACACCTTC. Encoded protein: CASRKGVLDGYTF.

CDR3 nucleotides: TGTGCCAGCAGTGTGGAGTATGGCAATCAGCCCCAGCATTTT. It encodes CASSVEYGNQPQHF. The chain combines TRBV6-1 with TRBJ1-5; unclear D gene. The CDR3 consists of 14 residues. V shed 4 bases and J shed 2 bases, with 9 bases lying between them. Germline values: CDR1 MNHNS, CDR2 SASEGT.

The CDR3, as DNA: TGTGCCAGCAGCTCCCCTCGGGGCGGGGGCCCCGATAGAGATACGCAGTATTTT. Translating gives CASSSPRGGGPDRDTQYF. The rearrangement uses TRBV7-9 and TRBJ2-3; TRBD2 is a possible D gene (7 bases). Per germline, CDR1 SEHNR and CDR2 FQNEAQ (reference sequence). V was cut by 4 bases and J by 5 bases, with 25 bases left in between. CDR3 length equals 18 residues.

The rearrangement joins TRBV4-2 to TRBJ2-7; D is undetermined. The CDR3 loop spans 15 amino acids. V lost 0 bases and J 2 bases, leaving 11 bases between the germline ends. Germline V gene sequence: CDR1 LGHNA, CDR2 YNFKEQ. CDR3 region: CASSQESQVAYEQYF. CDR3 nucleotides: TGTGCCAGCAGCCAAGAGTCGCAGGTCGCCTACGAGCAGTACTTC.

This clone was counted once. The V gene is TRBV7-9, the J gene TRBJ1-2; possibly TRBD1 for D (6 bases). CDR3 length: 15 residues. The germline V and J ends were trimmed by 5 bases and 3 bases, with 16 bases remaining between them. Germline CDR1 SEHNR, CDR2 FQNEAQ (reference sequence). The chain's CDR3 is CASSPWEGGDYGYTF. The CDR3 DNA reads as TGTGCCAGCAGCCCGTGGGAGGGGGGCGACTATGGCTACACCTTC.

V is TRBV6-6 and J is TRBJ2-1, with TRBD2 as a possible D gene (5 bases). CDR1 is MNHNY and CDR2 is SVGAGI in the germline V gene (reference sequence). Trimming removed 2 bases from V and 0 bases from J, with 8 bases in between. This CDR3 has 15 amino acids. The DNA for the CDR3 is TGTGCCAGCAGTTACGGTGCGGGCTCCTACAATGAGCAGTTCTTC. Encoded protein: CASSYGAGSYNEQFF.

The DNA for the CDR3 is TGTGCCAGCACGGGAGGGGGTGGAAGAAACACTGAAGCTTTCTTT. It codes for CASTGGGGRNTEAFF. This chain links TRBV6-6 with TRBJ1-1, with D possibly being TRBD1 (6 bases). The CDR3 is made up of 15 amino acids. The germline CDR1 and CDR2 sequences are MNHNY and SVGAGI (reference sequence). Trimming left V 7 bases short and J 2 bases short, with 17 bases between.

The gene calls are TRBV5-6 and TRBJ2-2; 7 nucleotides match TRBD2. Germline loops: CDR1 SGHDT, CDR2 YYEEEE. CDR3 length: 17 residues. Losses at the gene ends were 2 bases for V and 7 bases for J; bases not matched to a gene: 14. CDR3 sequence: CASSFLPSGGPGGELFF. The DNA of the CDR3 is TGTGCCAGCAGCTTTCTACCTTCGGGGGGACCGGGCGGGGAGCTGTTTTTT.

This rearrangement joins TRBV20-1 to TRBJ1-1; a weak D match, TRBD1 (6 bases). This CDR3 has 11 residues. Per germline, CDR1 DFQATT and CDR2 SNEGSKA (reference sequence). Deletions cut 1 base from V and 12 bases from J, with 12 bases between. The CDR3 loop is CSARGDIHTFF. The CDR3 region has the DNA TGCAGTGCTAGAGGGGACATTCATACTTTCTTT.

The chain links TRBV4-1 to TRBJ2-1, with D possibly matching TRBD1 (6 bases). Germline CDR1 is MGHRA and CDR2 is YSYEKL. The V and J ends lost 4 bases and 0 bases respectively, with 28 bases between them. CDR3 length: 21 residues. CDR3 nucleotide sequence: TGCGCCAGCAGCCTACGGTACCAGCGCAGAACCGACAGGAGCTCCTACAATGAGCAGTTCTTC. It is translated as CASSLRYQRRTDRSSYNEQFF.

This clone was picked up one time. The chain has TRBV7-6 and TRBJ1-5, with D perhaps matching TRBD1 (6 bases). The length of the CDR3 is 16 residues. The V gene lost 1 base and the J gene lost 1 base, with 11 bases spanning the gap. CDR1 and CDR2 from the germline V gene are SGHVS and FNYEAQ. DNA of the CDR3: TGTGCCAGCAGCTTAGGGGCGGGGGCAAGCAATCAGCCCCAGCATTTT. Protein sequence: CASSLGAGASNQPQHF.

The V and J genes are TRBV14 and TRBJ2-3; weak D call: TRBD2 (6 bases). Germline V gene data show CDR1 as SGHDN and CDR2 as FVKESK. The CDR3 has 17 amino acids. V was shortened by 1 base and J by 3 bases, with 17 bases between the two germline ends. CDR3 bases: TGTGCCAGCAGCCAAGGCTTGACTAGAGGGCTTACAGATACGCAGTATTTT. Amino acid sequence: CASSQGLTRGLTDTQYF.